The next 24 T cell receptor beta chains were all read from a single sample in a study of Ad26.COV2.S vaccination and SARS-CoV-2 variants. Profiled with immunoSEQ multiplex PCR; TCRdb holds only in-frame clones, not every one. The table includes hundreds of thousands of clones, more than 70% detected once. The treatment denotes: about 20 received Ad26.COV2.S at low or high dose, single or two shots; several received placebo; per-sample allocation not given. At day 63 after the first vaccine or placebo injection, samples were drawn. The sample in question was peripheral blood, obtained in a trial of Ad26.COV2.S vaccine versus placebo. Receptor source: a person aged 18-65 years who received the Ad26.COV2.S COVID-19 vaccine or a placebo.

Here the CDR3 reads CAWSVERRFTDTQYF. In DNA form, the CDR3 reads TGTGCCTGGAGTGTGGAGAGAAGGTTCACAGATACGCAGTATTTT. The chain links TRBV30 to TRBJ2-3; D not certain. This CDR3 is 15 amino acids long. The germline CDR1 and CDR2 sequences are GTSNPN and SVGIG (reference sequence). V gave up 0 bases and J gave up 2 bases, with 12 bases separating them.

The chain links TRBV4-2 to TRBJ1-1, with TRBD1 identical over 7 bases. Unmatched junction bases numbered 6, after V lost 1 base and J lost 1 base. The CDR3 loop spans 16 amino acids. Germline assignment: CDR1 LGHNA and CDR2 YNFKEQ. This CDR3 reads CASSQVPGQTNTEAFF. In DNA form, the CDR3 reads TGTGCCAGCAGCCAAGTTCCGGGACAGACGAACACTGAAGCTTTCTTT.

Worth noting for this clone: One end of the junction does not line up with germline, which may come from a read error. The chain recombines TRBV4-2 with TRBJ1-4; D is ambiguous. The CDR3 is 9 amino acids. Germline V lookup: CDR1 LGHNA, CDR2 YNFKEQ. CDR3 residues: CASLHGLFF. The CDR3 bases are TGTGCCAGCTTACATGGGCTTTTTTTC.

V is TRBV30 and J is TRBJ1-1, with D unclear. This CDR3 contains 13 residues. CDR1 and CDR2 (germline): GTSNPN, SVGIG (reference sequence). V was pared by 2 bases and J by 2 bases, with 9 bases between. The CDR3 bases are TGTGCCTGGAGTCGGTATAGCAACACTGAAGCTTTCTTT. Amino acids: CAWSRYSNTEAFF. The full variable domain, its missing parts supplied by reference TRBV30 and TRBJ1-1, is SQTIHQWPATLVQPVGSPLSLECTVEGTSNPNLYWYRQAAGRGLQLLFYSVGIGQISSEVPQNLSASRPQDRQFILSSKKLLLSDSGFYLCAWSRYSNTEAFFGQGTRLTVV.

V usage is TRBV10-3 and J usage is TRBJ1-6, with TRBD1 matching over 7 bases. CDR3 size: 17 residues. V was pared by 4 bases and J by 3 bases, with 9 bases of the junction left unmatched. CDR1 ENHRY and CDR2 SYGVKD come from the germline V gene. This CDR3 reads CAISGGQDANYNSPLHF. CDR3 bases: TGTGCCATCAGTGGCGGACAGGATGCCAACTATAATTCACCCCTCCACTTT.

The chain joins TRBV5-1 to TRBJ2-1, with 9 nucleotides matching TRBD1. J lost 3 bases, V lost 0 bases, and 1 base had no gene match. Germline V gene lookup returns CDR1 SGHRS and CDR2 YFSETQ. This CDR3 has 15 residues. The CDR3 DNA is TGCGCCAGCAGCTTGGGGGGACAGGGCTACAATGAGCAGTTCTTC. Amino acid sequence: CASSLGGQGYNEQFF.

The V gene is TRBV6-5, the J gene TRBJ1-1, with no clear D. V lost 10 bases and J 2 bases, leaving 17 bases between the germline ends. Per the germline V gene, CDR1 is MNHEY and CDR2 is SVGAGI. The CDR3 has 14 residues. CDR3 bases: TGTGCCACCCCCCAACGTTGGGTTAACACTGAAGCTTTCTTT. Translated: CATPQRWVNTEAFF.

The gene calls are TRBV19 and TRBJ2-1; 9 bases map to TRBD2. The ends lost 1 base at V and 10 bases at J; junction bases unmatched: 8. The germline V gene encodes CDR1 LNHDA and CDR2 SQIVND (reference sequence). The CDR3 consists of 15 residues. As DNA, the CDR3 is TGTGCCAGTAGTATAGCGGCCCTTACTAGCGGGGAGCAGTTCTTC. Translation gives CASSIAALTSGEQFF.

This rearrangement joins TRBV27 to TRBJ2-3; 14 bases line up with TRBD2. Looked up from germline, CDR1 is MNHEY and CDR2 is SMNVEV (reference sequence). Trimming at V came to 6 bases and at J to 6 bases, leaving 5 bases not matched to a gene. CDR3 size: 15 residues. For the CDR3, the DNA is TGTGCCAGCAGGTTGACTAGCGGGAGGGTGGATACGCAGTATTTT. Translating it yields CASRLTSGRVDTQYF.

This chain uses TRBV6-5 with TRBJ1-1, with unresolved D. This CDR3 has 14 residues. Germline V gene lookup returns CDR1 MNHEY and CDR2 SVGAGI. Trimming took off 0 bases at V and 4 bases at J, with 9 bases between the two ends. The CDR3 DNA sequence: TGTGCCAGCAGTTACTCATACGCCGCCACTGAAGCTTTCTTT. This encodes CASSYSYAATEAFF.

This clone was recorded once. Other DNA variants within this sample encode the same CDR3. CDR3 nucleotides: TGTGCCAGCTCACCACAGGGGTTAGAGACCCAGTACTTC. Translation gives CASSPQGLETQYF. The chain is built from TRBV18 and TRBJ2-5; D may be TRBD1 (5 bases). The CDR3 covers 13 residues. Trimming took off 1 base at V and 4 bases at J, with 7 bases between the two ends. The germline V gene encodes CDR1 KGHSH and CDR2 LQKENI.

This clone was detected only once. The gene calls are TRBV29-1 and TRBJ1-2; TRBD1 matches 7 bases. After removal of 7 bases from V and 5 bases from J, the junction contained 13 bases not matched to a gene. The CDR3 has 14 amino acids. The germline CDR1 and CDR2 sequences are SQVTM and ANQGSEA. CDR3 region: CSAPPTGAGYGYTF. CDR3 DNA: TGCAGCGCCCCCCCCACAGGGGCAGGTTATGGCTACACCTTC.

The chain couples TRBV30 to TRBJ2-7; TRBD2 matches 8 bases. V lost 5 bases to trimming and J lost 2 bases; unmatched junction nucleotides: 8. The CDR3 has 14 residues. Looked up from germline, CDR1 is GTSNPN and CDR2 is SVGIG (reference sequence). The CDR3 spells CAWRGGKFPYEQYF. For the CDR3, the DNA is TGTGCCTGGCGGGGGGGAAAGTTCCCCTACGAGCAGTACTTC.

This clone was counted once. The J gene is TRBJ2-7, the V gene TRBV7-9; 8 nucleotides match TRBD2. CDR3 length: 15 residues. Trimming took 5 bases from V and 2 from J; bases not matched to a gene: 8. Germline CDR1 reads SEHNR; CDR2 reads FQNEAQ (reference sequence). The CDR3 region has the DNA TGTGCCAGCAGCCATACAGTAGCGGGACCCTACGAGCAGTACTTC. Protein product: CASSHTVAGPYEQYF.

The chain employs TRBV28 and TRBJ2-5; TRBD1 aligns across 7 bases. From germline, CDR1 is MDHEN and CDR2 SYDVKM. The ends lost 2 bases at V and 1 base at J; junction bases unmatched: 1. CDR3 length: 14 residues. The CDR3 protein is CASSLQGVQETQYF. CDR3 nucleotides: TGTGCCAGCAGTTTACAGGGGGTCCAAGAGACCCAGTACTTC. Looking up the rest from reference TRBV28 and TRBJ2-5 gives the full variable domain: DVKVTQSSRYLVKRTGEKVFLECVQDMDHENMFWYRQDPGLGLRLIYFSYDVKMKEKGDIPEGYSVSREKKERFSLILESASTNQTSMYLCASSLQGVQETQYFGPGTRLLVL.

CDR3 DNA: TGTGCCAGCAGCTGGCCGGGACAACACTATGGCTACACCTTC. It codes for CASSWPGQHYGYTF. J is TRBJ1-2 and V is TRBV5-4; D is possibly TRBD1 (6 bases). V dropped 3 bases and J dropped 3 bases, with 12 bases sitting between them. Per germline, CDR1 SGHNT and CDR2 YYREEE (reference sequence). The CDR3 covers 14 residues. Full variable domain (outside the CDR3, taken from reference TRBV5-4 and TRBJ1-2): ETGVTQSPTHLIKTRGQQVTLRCSSQSGHNTVSWYQQALGQGPQFIFQYYREEENGRGNFPPRFSGLQFPNYSSELNVNALELDDSALYLCASSWPGQHYGYTFGSGTRLTVV.

This chain links TRBV9 with TRBJ2-1; the D is unclear. This CDR3 spans 13 amino acids. V lost 0 bases, J lost 6 bases, and 7 bases lay in between. The germline CDR1 and CDR2 sequences are SGDLS and YYNGEE. The CDR3 DNA follows: TGTGCCAGCAGCGTAGAACCCATCAATGAGCAGTTCTTC. Translating gives CASSVEPINEQFF.

The count of this clone is one. The V call is TRBV7-9, the J call TRBJ2-3; no reliable D call. Germline loops: CDR1 SEHNR, CDR2 FQNEAQ (reference sequence). This CDR3 region has 14 residues. Trimming stripped 1 base from V and 2 bases from J, with 7 bases between. The DNA of the CDR3 is TGTGCCAGCAGCTTAGGGCTCCTCACAGATACGCAGTATTTT. As protein: CASSLGLLTDTQYF.

This chain links TRBV6-5 with TRBJ1-1; no reliable D call. The V end was cut by 7 bases, the J end by 1 base, with 13 bases between. CDR3 size: 14 residues. Germline loops: CDR1 MNHEY, CDR2 SVGAGI. DNA of the CDR3: TGTGCCAGCAAATTTAGGACGGGGAACACTGAAGCTTTCTTT. Amino acid sequence: CASKFRTGNTEAFF.

This chain uses TRBV7-8 with TRBJ1-2; D ambiguous. The CDR3 is 14 amino acids. Germline CDR1 reads SGHVS; CDR2 reads FQNEAQ. Deletions cut 5 bases from V and 4 bases from J, with 14 bases between. The CDR3 DNA reads TGTGCCAGCAGCCAAGTAGGCCTCGGCTATGGCTACACCTTC. This sequence encodes CASSQVGLGYGYTF.

The chain uses TRBV13 and TRBJ2-7; 8 nucleotides match TRBD2. The CDR3 sequence is 15 residues long. Germline trimming cut 5 bases from V and 6 bases from J; bases unmatched to any gene: 12. Germline lookup yields CDR1 PRHDT and CDR2 FYEKMQ (reference sequence). The DNA for the CDR3 is TGTGCCAGCAGCCCTTTTGGGCTAGCGGGCCGCGAGCAGTACTTC. This translates into CASSPFGLAGREQYF.

The V call is TRBV4-2, the J call TRBJ2-3, with 8 bases lining up with TRBD2. CDR1 is LGHNA and CDR2 is YNFKEQ in the germline V gene. This CDR3 has 16 amino acids. J lost 5 bases, V lost 0 bases, and 7 bases had no gene match. The CDR3 DNA sequence: TGTGCCAGCAGCCAAGAGCCGGGAGGGCGGGGAGATACGCAGTATTTT. Its translation: CASSQEPGGRGDTQYF.

The CDR3 loop is CASSSLAGAQAYNEQFF. The CDR3 DNA follows: TGTGCCAGCAGTTCCTTAGCGGGAGCGCAGGCCTACAATGAGCAGTTCTTC. V and J are TRBV28 and TRBJ2-1; 9 bases fit TRBD2. Trimming removed 4 bases from V and 2 bases from J; junction bases left unmatched: 9. The CDR3 is 17 amino acids. The germline V gene encodes CDR1 MDHEN and CDR2 SYDVKM.

The CDR3, as DNA: TGTGCCATCAGTGATGGGTTAGAGATCCAAGAGACCCAGTACTTC. It yields the protein CAISDGLEIQETQYF. The chain carries TRBV10-3 and TRBJ2-5; D uncertain. The CDR3 is made up of 15 amino acids. Germline V lookup: CDR1 ENHRY, CDR2 SYGVKD. With 3 bases removed from V and 1 base from J, the gap between germline ends came to 12 bases.